The clone carrying this TCR beta chain has at least ten counts. Its antigen is unidentified. TCRdb analysed the RT-PCR reads with MiXCR anew, one entry per CDR3 protein. Counted here are more than 400,000 distinct CDR3 sequences, approximately 7.2% occurring once; the ten biggest clones make up 10% to 15%. The CDR3 is 17 residues long. Germline trimming cut 2 bases from V and 9 bases from J; bases unmatched to any gene: 14. The germline V gene has CDR1 DFQATT and CDR2 SNEGSKA (reference sequence). The sample is drawn from a study of response to subunit inactivated influenza vaccine. Study outcomes and limitations: New T cells are recruited in small numbers by each seasonal influenza vaccination, according to the authors' suggestion.

The clonotype comes from a man between 50 and 69 years old who received an inactivated influenza vaccine. The specimen comprised PBMCs from blood, sampled 23 to 25 months after vaccination. The V and J genes are TRBV20-1 and TRBJ2-1; 12 bases line up with TRBD2. CDR3 sequence (DNA): TGCAGTGCTAGATCGTTGACTAGCGGGAGTAACAGGGGTGAGCAGTTCTTC. This sequence encodes CSARSLTSGSNRGEQFF.